These 10 T cell receptor beta chains were all obtained from the same sample, sequenced in a study of blood T cells in healthy people across ages. A J-beta primer mix and a sample-barcoded 5' primer were used in a second PCR of about 7 to 12 cycles. TCRdb recomputed calls from the 5' RACE reads with MiXCR, one row per CDR3 protein. Of roughly 1.9 million distinct CDR3 sequences listed, about two fifths are singletons. The sequenced sample was blood. These receptors were collected from a human donor in good health.

This clonotype was detected only a few times. The V gene is TRBV7-8, the J gene TRBJ2-6; D unclear. Trimming cost V 3 bases and J 0 bases, with 9 bases left between them. CDR3 length equals 16 residues. Germline V gene data show CDR1 as SGHVS and CDR2 as FQNEAQ. The CDR3 loop reads CASSLYQLSGANVLTF. The CDR3 DNA follows: TGTGCCAGCAGCTTGTACCAGCTCTCTGGGGCCAACGTCCTGACTTTC.

The rearrangement links TRBV12-3 or TRBV12-4 to TRBJ2-1; D unclear. The CDR3 is made up of 14 amino acids. V gave up 6 bases and J gave up 4 bases, with 13 bases separating them. CDR3 in amino acids: CASSYQTRYNEQFF. The CDR3, as DNA: TGTGCCAGCAGCTATCAAACGCGTTACAATGAGCAGTTCTTC.

This sequence joins TRBV4-2 and TRBJ1-4; D is uncertain. CDR3 length equals 14 residues. CDR1 is LGHNA, CDR2 YNFKEQ, per germline. Trimming removed 2 bases at V and 8 bases at J, with 12 bases between. In nucleotides, the CDR3 is TGTGCCAGCAGCCAAAAGGAGACGGGGGAAAAACTGTTTTTT. This sequence encodes CASSQKETGEKLFF.

The rearrangement joins TRBV12-3 or TRBV12-4 to TRBJ1-1; 8 bases are a match to TRBD1. The CDR3 is made up of 12 amino acids. The J segment lost 6 bases and the V segment lost 7 bases, leaving 4 bases of the junction unmatched. The CDR3 region is CASTGGQAEAFF. CDR3 nucleotides: TGTGCCAGCACAGGGGGCCAAGCTGAAGCTTTCTTT.

This clonotype has more than one count but fewer than ten. The chain has TRBV3-1 and TRBJ2-6; unclear D gene. The CDR3 is 14 residues long. Trimming cost V 6 bases and J 0 bases, with 6 bases left between them. The germline V gene has CDR1 LGHDT and CDR2 YNNKEL (reference sequence). In DNA form, the CDR3 reads TGTGCCAGCAGGGGAAACTCTGGGGCCAACGTCCTGACTTTC. Its protein is CASRGNSGANVLTF. Full variable domain (rest looked up from reference TRBV3-1 and TRBJ2-6): DTAVSQTPKYLVTQMGNDKSIKCEQNLGHDTMYWYKQDSKKFLKIMFSYNNKELIINETVPNRFSPKSPDKAHLNLHINSLELGDSAVYFCASRGNSGANVLTFGAGSRLTVL.

This clonotype was detected a few times. V usage is TRBV5-1 and J usage is TRBJ1-2; 8 bases fit TRBD1. CDR1 is SGHRS and CDR2 is YFSETQ in the germline V gene. The CDR3 has 14 residues. V gave up 4 bases and J gave up 6 bases; unmatched junction bases: 8. CDR3 region: CASSPKTGEDGYTF. The CDR3 DNA reads TGCGCCAGCAGCCCGAAGACAGGGGAGGATGGCTACACCTTC.

This sequence joins TRBV12-3 or TRBV12-4 and TRBJ2-3; D could derive from TRBD1 or TRBD2 (5 bases each). This CDR3 has 15 residues. V was pared by 5 bases and J by 5 bases, with 17 bases between. Written as DNA, the CDR3 is TGTGCCAGCAGTCCCTGGGGCTCTCGGGAAGATACGCAGTATTTT. Residues: CASSPWGSREDTQYF.

The chain combines TRBV4-3 with TRBJ2-3; D is unresolved. This CDR3 contains 15 residues. CDR1 and CDR2 (germline): LGHNA, YSLEER. Trimming removed 0 bases from V and 6 bases from J, with 13 bases in between. The CDR3 here is CASSQEGSLADTQYF. CDR3 DNA: TGCGCCAGCAGCCAAGAGGGGTCTCTTGCGGATACGCAGTATTTT.

This clonotype has at least ten counts. The chain couples TRBV5-1 to TRBJ2-5; unclear D gene. CDR3 length: 14 amino acids. Germline lookup yields CDR1 SGHRS and CDR2 YFSETQ. V lost 0 bases and J 3 bases, leaving 9 bases between the germline ends. The CDR3 protein is CASSLEGPEETQYF. CDR3 DNA sequence: TGCGCCAGCAGCTTGGAAGGGCCTGAAGAGACCCAGTACTTC.

This rearrangement joins TRBV15 to TRBJ2-3, with no clear D. V lost 3 bases to trimming and J lost 0 bases, with 13 bases between them. Germline-derived CDR1 and CDR2 are LNHNV and YYDKDF (reference sequence). The CDR3 is 16 residues long. CDR3 nucleotides: TGTGCCACCAGCAGCCAACAGCTACGGAGCACAGATACGCAGTATTTT. This encodes CATSSQQLRSTDTQYF.